This TCR beta chain was identified in a study of cytomegalovirus exposure and HLA in healthy donors (dated by TCRdb to about 2017). Looking at the study overall: An earlier analysis of several hundred of the donors reported more than 250 Gb of sequence data and some 120 million unique TCR beta sequences from roughly 180 million T cells. About 280 gigabases of sequencing data and around 85 million unique TCR sequences made up an early release that covered over 550 HLA-typed donors. Among the roughly 400 genotyped donors, 81% belonged to the genetic ancestry cluster associated with self-reported Caucasian donors. The study aimed to test whether signatures of past pathogen exposure could be identified by cataloging public T cell receptors. The study used immunosequencing to profile the T cell repertoires of around 600 subjects and linked those repertoires to cytomegalovirus serostatus. A separate validation cohort of 100 to 150 different subjects was used in addition to the 666-subject first cohort. High-throughput TCR immunosequencing, statistical association of individual TCRs with disease status, and machine learning were combined to predict cytomegalovirus infection status. To study patterns of TCR occurrence, a later analysis re-analyzed previously published TCR beta repertoires from several hundred donors and added high-resolution HLA genotyping. The later analysis used no new phenotypic data to find candidate immune exposures, relying instead on TCR beta sequences and their occurrence across donors. To decide whether each TCR beta V gene segment behaved as functional or pseudogenic, an earlier analysis of approximately 590 of the donors relied on high-throughput TCR beta sequencing. Donor age, sex, ethnicity and CMV serostatus were collected together with the repertoire data. Genome-wide SNP genotypes for about 65% of the roughly 670 donors were used in a later genetic analysis, which treated that subset as a discovery cohort. Every discovery cohort repertoire had been produced on one sequencing platform. Both class I and class II loci were covered by HLA typing, at four-digit resolution. Typing coverage differed by locus: A, B, C, DRB1 and DQB1 were typed in roughly 620-630 donors, DQA1 in roughly 510, DPA1 in nearly 610, and DPB1 in 472. Roughly five DR-DQ haplotypes were treated as single units for association and clustering because of strong linkage in the cohort. Across approximately 400 genotyped donors of the cohort, an average of roughly 230,000 unique TCR beta nucleotide sequences per donor were sequenced, and roughly 18% of those sequences were non-productive. General study outcomes and caveats: The authors suggested that the approach could potentially be extended to other disease states and immunological phenotypes. In a later analysis, HLA-associated TCR beta chains showed more clonal expansion and lower generation probabilities than non-associated chains that were equally common. The presence/absence analyses assumed that sequencing depth was roughly uniform across donors, and that assumption may not be true. The classifier was reported to diagnose cytomegalovirus status with high specificity and sensitivity in both the original cohort and the validation cohort. A few of the identified cytomegalovirus-associated TCR beta chains were confirmed in vitro to be specific for cytomegalovirus antigens. Around 16 rarely observed V segments, including chromosome 9 orphons, were excluded from the earlier analysis of approximately 600 of the donors because counts were too low. At a false discovery rate of 0.05, a later analysis linked about 16,000 TCR beta sequences to specific HLA alleles. Some IMGT-functional V segments, including TRBV6-2 and TRBV6-3, could not be told apart with the 87-base-pair reads, so those segments were excluded. In a later genetic analysis, fewer N-insertions in productive TCRs were reported among donors in an Asian-associated ancestry cluster than the roughly 700-donor mean. Correlated functional status among segregating V segments might reflect linkage disequilibrium, but an unknown experimental factor could not be ruled out. Most TCR sequences were observed very rarely across donors, whereas some public TCRs were present in many individuals. The study gave a list of over 150 TCR beta chains associated with cytomegalovirus. Broadly in line with IMGT annotations, most TCR beta V segments showed up in productive rearrangements about 90% or about 30% of the time in an earlier analysis of a few hundred of the donors. The sequencing pipeline was judged likely to have produced a cluster of highly shared sequence variants as a technical artifact. Because some donors lacked HLA typing at each locus, the association tests relied only on the typed subset. According to a later analysis, TCR association rates differed among HLA loci, with DRB1 alleles showing the most associated TCRs and HLA-C alleles showing the fewest. A further reported finding was that TCR beta sequences accurately predicted the HLA-A and HLA-B alleles for most subjects in the first cohort. CMV serostatus was the only immune exposure information available for the cohort. A later analysis found that most CMV-associated TCR beta chains appeared HLA-restricted, with HLA associations seemingly driven largely by CMV exposure. This cohort had only TCR beta chains sequenced, and the lack of alpha or paired-chain data limited which features could be detected. V-gene and J-gene trimming of TCR beta chains was associated with a missense DCLRE1C variant in a later genetic analysis, and the association was replicated in an independent cohort. When HLA alleles, especially DR and DQ, strongly co-occurred, TCR associations were difficult to assign to individual alleles. Several of the top co-occurrence clusters appeared to be linked to parvovirus B19, influenza, CMV and Epstein-Barr virus, according to a later analysis.

Libraries were made using the immunoSEQ multiplex PCR assay. For the multiplex PCR, a mixture combining 60 forward primers for TCR Vbeta segments and 13 reverse primers for TCR Jbeta segments was used. The CDR3 region of rearranged TCR beta genes was amplified from genomic DNA by a multiplex PCR assay. Amplified TCR beta libraries were sequenced as 87-base-pair reads on the Illumina HiSeq System. The study's processing was this. A later analysis counted about 82 million unique TCR beta chains across the 650 to 700 repertoires, and 10 million to 11 million of these chains were shared by at least two donors. Raw reads were error-corrected and collapsed into unique sequences with a nearest-neighbor algorithm that merged closely related sequences to remove PCR and sequencing errors. To assign V, D and J gene segments, CDR3 sequences were aligned to IMGT reference sequences. For a sequence to be retained, a match of at least six nucleotides to both a V gene segment and a J gene segment was required. Rearrangements were classified as productive when the CDR3 lacked stop codons and remained in frame with V and J, and all other rearrangements were classified as non-productive. Following IMGT convention, CDR3 was defined as the stretch from the second conserved V-encoded cysteine to the conserved J-encoded phenylalanine. Sequences without an unambiguous match to a single V gene segment were excluded from the earlier analysis of 587 of the donors. An earlier analysis of 587 of the donors classified V segments as functional when productive rearrangements were above 56.7% and as segregating when the standard deviation between donors was above 5%. To diagnose cytomegalovirus status from the catalog of TCR beta chain sequences, a statistical classification framework was built. A later analysis assigned V and J genes by comparing TCR nucleotide sequences with IMGT/GENE-DB human TR gene sequences. A later analysis assigned CDR3 sequences and most-parsimonious VDJ recombination scenarios with the TCRdist pipeline. In a later analysis, every TCR beta chain was defined by the combination of its CDR3 amino acid sequence and its V-gene family, and reads without a unique V-gene family were dropped. As a way to deal with suspected cross-contamination and a sequencing artifact, a later analysis dropped nearly 600 nucleotide sequences that were highly shared and had low generation probability. In a later analysis, a clonal expansion index for each public chain was calculated from normalized within-repertoire ranks of inferred template counts. In a later analysis, generation probabilities were computed using a VDJ recombination model fitted to out-of-frame rearrangements, and the results were checked against IGoR. In a later analysis, TCR-TCR, TCR-HLA and TCR-CMV co-occurrence was scored with hypergeometric tests, and a repertoire-size bias correction was applied to TCR pairs. In a later analysis, false discovery rates were estimated by permuting HLA or CMV assignments 20 times. In a later analysis, co-occurring TCRs were grouped using DBSCAN, with TCRdist sequence similarity added in when clustering inside HLA-allele-positive subsets. Co-occurrence clustering excluded repertoires with fewer than 30,000 or more than 120,000 public chains, plus five with anomalous nucleotide sharing. Held by TCRdb, this immuneACCESS table contains in-frame sequences only and omits some clones. Under half of the omission traces to an unresolved V gene where checked; the cause of the rest is unknown. V, J and clone size reflect that table, while D and trimming were determined from the DNA. The sample table holds hundreds of thousands of clones, of which around four fifths were seen once. The top ten clonotypes cover approximately 2.6% of the sample.

The CDR3, cysteine through phenylalanine, is 14 amino acids long. CDR3 DNA is the only sequence kept; it has 42 bases, read in frame from the first base. The germline V gene encodes CDR1 SQVTM and CDR2 ANQGSEA. V is pared back by 8 bases and J by 0 bases, with 14 bases lying between the germline termini. A word on this clone: Its antigen is still unknown. Base-call qualities are not available, and no considerably larger clone is one nucleotide away.

The cohort was made up of approximately 670 healthy bone marrow donors. All cohort members were sampled while nominally healthy, although unrecorded immune exposures were likely present. The donor was CMV seropositive and belonged to the group of over 250 seropositive cohort members. Every donor gave a peripheral blood sample, and the peripheral blood mononuclear cells from that sample were used for TCR beta sequencing. Genomic DNA extraction from the blood cell samples was performed with the Qiagen DNeasy Blood Extraction Kit. The rearrangement combines TRBV29-1 with TRBJ1-3; TRBD1 is possibly the D segment (5 matching bases). Material: PBMCs. The clonotype originates from a woman aged 55-69 years in good health and CMV-seropositive. The CDR3 amino acid sequence is: CSTTRDSSGNTIYF. The DNA reads as follows: TGCAGCACGACCCGGGACTCCTCTGGAAACACCATATATTTT.